This T cell receptor (beta chain) was identified in a study of cytomegalovirus exposure and HLA in healthy donors. Study context: The roughly 130 validation repertoires were reported in a later analysis to have been generated on the same platform as the roughly 670 first-cohort repertoires. Study-level findings and limits: The authors enumerated around 150 TCR beta chains as linked to cytomegalovirus. The dataset shows that most TCR sequences were rare, while some public TCRs occurred in many donors.

Here immunoSEQ multiplex PCR was the method, and the copy in TCRdb shows in-frame clones only, minus some. The data hold 150,000 to 200,000 clones, with 84% observed a single time. This CDR3 is 14 amino acids long. J was trimmed by 6 bases and V by 5 bases; bases with no gene match: 4. CDR1 is SEHNR and CDR2 is FQNEAQ in the germline V gene (reference sequence). The sample holds one count of this clone. Its antigen is not known. The receptor comes from a man aged 30-40 years in good health and CMV-seropositive. Sequencing was carried out using PBMCs. J is TRBJ2-5 and V is TRBV7-9, with 12 positions matching TRBD1. The CDR3 region is CASSQGQGAKTQYF. CDR3 DNA: TGTGCCAGCAGCCAGGGACAGGGGGCAAAGACCCAGTACTTC. Combining the CDR3 with reference TRBV7-9 and TRBJ2-5 gives the whole variable domain DTGVSQNPRHKITKRGQNVTFRCDPISEHNRLYWYRQTLGQGPEFLTYFQNEAQLEKSRLLSDRFSAERPKGSFSTLEIQRTEQGDSAMYLCASSQGQGAKTQYFGPGTRLLVL.